This T cell receptor (beta chain) was captured by sequencing in a study of Graves' ophthalmopathy and Graves' hyperthyroidism. Amplified TCR beta CDR3 regions were obtained using RNA transcripts as template. First-round RT-PCR employed HTBI primers, with a second-round multiplex PCR after it. TCRdb reprocessed the multiplex PCR reads via MiXCR and lists one record per CDR3 protein. The sample lists hundreds of thousands of distinct CDR3 sequences, about 41% occurring once. This CDR3 is built from 15 residues. Per the germline V gene, CDR1 is SGHKS and CDR2 is YYEKEE (reference sequence). V was cut by 4 bases and J by 0 bases, with 8 bases left in between. Many counts were recorded for this clonotype.

The gene calls are TRBV5-5 and TRBJ1-6, with no clear D. The sequence came from an adult man with Graves' ophthalmopathy. Sequenced input: peripheral blood. As DNA, the CDR3 is TGTGCCAGCAGCCCTATCAGCTCCTATAATTCACCCCTCCACTTT. Translation: CASSPISSYNSPLHF.